Sequencing of this TCR beta chain was carried out in a study of blood T cell repertoires in COVID-19. Study-wide background: Both acute and convalescent COVID-19 samples were obtained from the United States, Italy and Spain. Nucleic acid was either cDNA or gDNA, and it came from T cells, B-cell-depleted T cells, or PBMCs.

The CDR3 has 13 amino acids. Germline V CDR1 and CDR2: SGHAT, FQNNGV. The V gene lost 5 bases and the J gene lost 3 bases, with 9 bases spanning the gap. TCRdb's table, derived via immunoSEQ multiplex PCR, lists solely in-frame clones and lacks some. The data contain about 270,000 clones, 89% of them singletons. V gene TRBV11-2 combines with J gene TRBJ2-3; D is unresolved. The source material was PBMCs or T cells enriched from blood (not recorded which). The receptor was derived from a woman between 55 and 75 years old who had recovered from COVID-19. CDR3 protein: CASSALWTDTQYF. In nucleotides, the CDR3 is TGTGCCAGCAGCGCCCTATGGACAGATACGCAGTATTTT.